This TCR beta chain was identified during a study of Ad26.COV2.S vaccination and SARS-CoV-2 variants. Study background: In the study, Ad26.COV2.S was injected intramuscularly once, or twice 56 days apart.

Profiled with immunoSEQ multiplex PCR; TCRdb holds only in-frame clones, not every one. The data show about 350,000 clones, 80% to 90% seen once. Points on this clone: Its antigen is undetermined.

Notes on the study in general: Vaccine recipients surpassed placebo recipients in spike-specific TCR breadth. Substantial breadth was reported for post-vaccination spike-specific CD8+ and CD4+ T cells.

The CDR3 consists of 16 residues. J lost 4 bases, V lost 6 bases, and 10 bases had no gene match. Germline V gene lookup returns CDR1 SEHNR and CDR2 FQNEAQ (reference sequence). The treatment: some 19 received Ad26.COV2.S at low or high dose, single or two shots; about 5 received placebo; per-sample allocation not given. Sampling was done on day 63 after the first vaccine or placebo injection. It was Wuhan-strain SARS-CoV-2 spike that the Ad26 vaccine vector expressed. This sequence joins TRBV7-9 and TRBJ2-1; 9 nucleotides line up with TRBD2. Sample: peripheral blood, taken in a trial of Ad26.COV2.S vaccine versus placebo. This TCR derives from a person aged 18-65 years who received the Ad26.COV2.S COVID-19 vaccine or a placebo. CDR3 sequence reads: CASRPIAGAGYNEQFF. In DNA form, the CDR3 reads TGTGCCAGCAGGCCTATAGCGGGAGCTGGTTACAATGAGCAGTTCTTC.